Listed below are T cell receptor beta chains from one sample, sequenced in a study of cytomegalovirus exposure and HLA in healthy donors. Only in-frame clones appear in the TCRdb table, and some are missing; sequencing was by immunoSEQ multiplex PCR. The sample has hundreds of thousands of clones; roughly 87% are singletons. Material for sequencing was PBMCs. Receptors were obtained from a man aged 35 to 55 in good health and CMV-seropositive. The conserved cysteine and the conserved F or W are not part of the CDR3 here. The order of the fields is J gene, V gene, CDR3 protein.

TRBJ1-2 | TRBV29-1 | SVEVTARGYGYT
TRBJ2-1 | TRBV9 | ASNTPRDGEQF
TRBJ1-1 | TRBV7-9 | ASSSYRDEAF
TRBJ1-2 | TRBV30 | AWSAGQGRYGYT
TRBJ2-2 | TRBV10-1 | ASSESSSGNTGELF
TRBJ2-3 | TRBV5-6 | ASSHGLAPSTDTQY
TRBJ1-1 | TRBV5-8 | ASSSGTVTNTEAF
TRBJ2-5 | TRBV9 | ASSVALAGEETQY
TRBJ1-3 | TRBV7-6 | ASSSFWGANTIY
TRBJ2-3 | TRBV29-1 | SVDLTADLSQY
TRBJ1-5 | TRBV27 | ASSLGEGNNQPQH
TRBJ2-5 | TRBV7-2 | ASSQEAGRETQY
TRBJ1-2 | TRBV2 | ASSEAGGGRAGYT
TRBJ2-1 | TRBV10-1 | ASSDSGRRNEQF
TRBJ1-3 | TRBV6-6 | ASVRDSGNTIY
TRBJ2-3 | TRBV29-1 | SVEGGQYNPDTQY
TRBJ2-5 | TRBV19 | ASSLGSGSGSGETQY
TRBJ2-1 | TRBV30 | AWSLGLRGNEQF
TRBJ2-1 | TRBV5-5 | ASSGAGIYNEQF
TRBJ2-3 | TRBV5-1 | ASSQRTGTGDTQY
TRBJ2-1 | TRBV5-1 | ASSLEGTGYNEQF
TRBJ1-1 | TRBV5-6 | ASSFLTEAF
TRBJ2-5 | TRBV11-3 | ASSFLDRANYGTQY
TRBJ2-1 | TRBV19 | ASRKASGSIYNEQF
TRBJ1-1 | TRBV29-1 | SVLTVNTEAF
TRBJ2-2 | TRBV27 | ASRPSRGVNTGELF
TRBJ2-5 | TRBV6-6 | ASSDGRARETQY
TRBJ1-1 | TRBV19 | ASSSRQGEAF
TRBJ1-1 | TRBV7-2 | ASSYRAMNTEAF